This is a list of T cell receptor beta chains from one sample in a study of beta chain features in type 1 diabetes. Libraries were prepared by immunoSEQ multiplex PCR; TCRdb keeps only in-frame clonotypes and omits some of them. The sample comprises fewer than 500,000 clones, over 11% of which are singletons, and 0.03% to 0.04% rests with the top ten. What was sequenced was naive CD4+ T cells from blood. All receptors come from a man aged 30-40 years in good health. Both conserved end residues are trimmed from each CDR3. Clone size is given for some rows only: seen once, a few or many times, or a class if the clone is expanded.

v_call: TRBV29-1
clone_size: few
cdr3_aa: SVSDRQNTEAF

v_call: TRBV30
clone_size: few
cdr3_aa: AWSGGDQETQY

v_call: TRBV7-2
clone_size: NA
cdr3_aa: ASSPRDEQY

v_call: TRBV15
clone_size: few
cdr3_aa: ATSPDRLAKNIQY

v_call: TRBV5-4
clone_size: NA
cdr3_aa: ASSLDGAPDTQY

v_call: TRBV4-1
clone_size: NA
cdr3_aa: ASSQWGGQPQH

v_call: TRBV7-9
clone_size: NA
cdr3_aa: ASSLGPMGSNQPQH

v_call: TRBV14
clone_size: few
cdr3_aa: ASSQDSKIGLAGSDTQY

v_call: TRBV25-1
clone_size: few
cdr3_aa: ASSGDSTYEQY

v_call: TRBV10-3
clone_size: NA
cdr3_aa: AIRGHKDLSADTQY

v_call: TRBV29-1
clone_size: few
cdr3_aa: SVGLSSYEQY

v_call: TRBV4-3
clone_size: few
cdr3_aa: ASSRKYPVDIQY

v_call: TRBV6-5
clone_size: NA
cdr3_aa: ASSPGTGRSPLH

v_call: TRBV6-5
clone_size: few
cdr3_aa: ASSRGARRGDTQY

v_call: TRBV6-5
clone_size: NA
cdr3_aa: ASSTTGTLQETQY

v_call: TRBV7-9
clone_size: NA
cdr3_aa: ASLRLAGSSDTQY

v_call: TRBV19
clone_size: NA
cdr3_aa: ASSSPGDTGELF

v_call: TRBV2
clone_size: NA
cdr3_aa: ASSRTGNQVREY

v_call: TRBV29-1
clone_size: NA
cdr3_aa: SAARDRPTEAF

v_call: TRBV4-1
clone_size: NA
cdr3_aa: ASSQDIGSGQINQPQH

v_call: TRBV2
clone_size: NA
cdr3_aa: ASGTGETQY

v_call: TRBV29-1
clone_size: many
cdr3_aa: SVTDSYRANYGYT

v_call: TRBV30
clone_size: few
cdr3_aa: AWTVGQNTEAF

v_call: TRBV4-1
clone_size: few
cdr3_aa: ASSQVPPGQGNYGYT

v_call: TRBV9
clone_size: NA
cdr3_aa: ASSVEGTSYEQY

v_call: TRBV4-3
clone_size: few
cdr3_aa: ASSRGLAGDYEQY

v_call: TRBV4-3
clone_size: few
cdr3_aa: ASSQDRAGARYNEQF

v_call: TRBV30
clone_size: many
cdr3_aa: AWISDYTEAF

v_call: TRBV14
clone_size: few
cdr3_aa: ASSQEAGWSPSPTQY

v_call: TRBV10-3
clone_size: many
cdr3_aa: AIRENRDPTDTQY

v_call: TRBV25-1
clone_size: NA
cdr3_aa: ASSTLLSTDTQY

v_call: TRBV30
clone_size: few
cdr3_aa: AFQTGGVGGELF

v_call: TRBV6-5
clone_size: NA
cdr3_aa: ASSKTGLAKNIQY

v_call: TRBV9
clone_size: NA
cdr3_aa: ASSEGYGGYT

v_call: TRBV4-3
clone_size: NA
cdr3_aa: ASSQDTPGLGNTGELF

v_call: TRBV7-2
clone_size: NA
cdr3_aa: ASSLWGQKETQY

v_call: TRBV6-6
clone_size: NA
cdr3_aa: ASSYLEGQYNEQF

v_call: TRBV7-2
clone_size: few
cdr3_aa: ASSPTSGRGNEQF

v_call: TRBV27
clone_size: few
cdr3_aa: ASSLSMAGGQETQY

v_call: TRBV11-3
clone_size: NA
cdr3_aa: ASSLVLAGGTDTQY

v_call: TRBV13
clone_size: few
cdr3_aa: ASSLETSGRGTEQF

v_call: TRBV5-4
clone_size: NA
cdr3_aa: ASSPASGLTDTQY

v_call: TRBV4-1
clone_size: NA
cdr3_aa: ASSQPSQVN

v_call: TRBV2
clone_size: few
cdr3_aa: ASTKRLAGRQDTQY

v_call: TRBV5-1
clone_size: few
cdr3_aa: ASSPSAMREQY

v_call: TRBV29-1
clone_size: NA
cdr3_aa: SVLGGSENTEAF

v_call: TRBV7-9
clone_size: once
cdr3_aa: ASSFLSGQETQY